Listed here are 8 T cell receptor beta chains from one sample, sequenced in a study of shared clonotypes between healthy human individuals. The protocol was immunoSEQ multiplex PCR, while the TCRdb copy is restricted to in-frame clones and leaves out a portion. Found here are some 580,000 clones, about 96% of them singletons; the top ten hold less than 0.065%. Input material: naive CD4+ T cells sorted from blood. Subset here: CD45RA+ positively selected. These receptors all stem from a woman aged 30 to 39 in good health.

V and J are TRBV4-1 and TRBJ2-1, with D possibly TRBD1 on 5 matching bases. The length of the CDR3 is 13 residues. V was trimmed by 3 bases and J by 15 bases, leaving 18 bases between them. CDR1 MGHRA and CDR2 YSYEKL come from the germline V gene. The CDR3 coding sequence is TGCGCCAGCAGCCAGAATCGCCAGGGATCGTCGTTCTTC. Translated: CASSQNRQGSSFF.

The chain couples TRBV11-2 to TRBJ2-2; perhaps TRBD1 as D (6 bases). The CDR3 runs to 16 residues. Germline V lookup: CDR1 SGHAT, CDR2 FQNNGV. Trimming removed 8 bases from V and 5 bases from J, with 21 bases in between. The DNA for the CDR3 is TGTGCCAGCTCTCTACGTCAGGGGCGACCAACCGGGGAGCTGTTTTTT. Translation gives CASSLRQGRPTGELFF. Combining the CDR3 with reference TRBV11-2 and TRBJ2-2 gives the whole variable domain EAGVAQSPRYKIIEKRQSVAFWCNPISGHATLYWYQQILGQGPKLLIQFQNNGVVDDSQLPKDRFSAERLKGVDSTLKIQPAKLEDSAVYLCASSLRQGRPTGELFFGEGSRLTVL.

For the CDR3, the DNA is TGTGCCAGCAGCCTCGGGGCTTCCTACAATGAGCAGTTCTTC. Its translation: CASSLGASYNEQFF. This chain connects TRBV5-8 to TRBJ2-1; either TRBD1 or TRBD2 may supply D (5 bases each). The CDR3 sequence is 14 residues long. Germline CDR1 SGHTS, CDR2 YDEGEE. The V gene lost 4 bases and the J gene lost 1 base, with 9 bases spanning the gap.

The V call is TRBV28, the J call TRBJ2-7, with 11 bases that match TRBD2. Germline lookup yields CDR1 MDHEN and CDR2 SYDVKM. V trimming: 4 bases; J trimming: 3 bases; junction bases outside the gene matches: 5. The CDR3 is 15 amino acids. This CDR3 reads CASSSSGLADYEQYF. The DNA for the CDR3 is TGTGCCAGCAGTTCCTCGGGACTAGCGGACTACGAGCAGTACTTC. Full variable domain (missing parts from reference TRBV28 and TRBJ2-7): DVKVTQSSRYLVKRTGEKVFLECVQDMDHENMFWYRQDPGLGLRLIYFSYDVKMKEKGDIPEGYSVSREKKERFSLILESASTNQTSMYLCASSSSGLADYEQYFGPGTRLTVT.

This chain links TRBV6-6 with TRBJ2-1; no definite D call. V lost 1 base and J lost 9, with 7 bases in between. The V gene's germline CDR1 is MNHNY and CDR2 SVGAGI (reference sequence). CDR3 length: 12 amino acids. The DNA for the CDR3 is TGTGCCAGCAGTTACTTAGGCGTTGAGCAGTTCTTC. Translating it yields CASSYLGVEQFF.

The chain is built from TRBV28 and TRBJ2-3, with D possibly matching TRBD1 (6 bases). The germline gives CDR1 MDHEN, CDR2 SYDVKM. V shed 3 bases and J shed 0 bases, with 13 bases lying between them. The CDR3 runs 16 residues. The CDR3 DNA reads TGTGCCAGCAGTTTGACAGGCCTGATTAGCACAGATACGCAGTATTTT. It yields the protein CASSLTGLISTDTQYF.

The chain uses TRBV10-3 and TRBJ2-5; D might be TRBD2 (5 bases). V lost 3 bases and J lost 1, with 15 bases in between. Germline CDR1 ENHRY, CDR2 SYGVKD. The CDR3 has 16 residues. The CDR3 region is CAISDGGSALQETQYF. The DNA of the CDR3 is TGTGCCATCAGTGATGGAGGTAGCGCCCTCCAAGAGACCCAGTACTTC.

The CDR3 sequence: CASSLIQDRWDQPQHF. CDR3 sequence (DNA): TGTGCCAGCAGTTTAATACAGGATAGGTGGGATCAGCCCCAGCATTTT. The chain uses TRBV28 and TRBJ1-5; D is perhaps TRBD1 (5 bases). The V gene's germline CDR1 is MDHEN and CDR2 SYDVKM. CDR3 length: 16 residues. Trimming took 2 bases from V and 5 from J, leaving 16 bases between them.